This T cell receptor beta chain was documented in a study of T cell changes during pregnancy in multiple sclerosis. Only in-frame clones appear in the TCRdb table, and some are missing; sequencing was by immunoSEQ multiplex PCR. The table has fewer than 85,000 clones, about 92% seen once; the top ten hold 2% to 2.5%. In germline, CDR1 is SGHDT, CDR2 YYEEEE. The CDR3 contains 13 residues. Trimming took off 3 bases at V and 8 bases at J, with 14 bases between the two ends. This chain connects TRBV5-6 to TRBJ1-2; D is possibly TRBD1 (6 bases). Sequenced material: peripheral blood, taken before pregnancy. This receptor was identified in a female donor with multiple sclerosis, enrolled in a pregnancy study. Written as DNA, the CDR3 is TGTGCCAGCAGCTCCTCGGACAGAGACGGCTACACCTTC. Residues: CASSSSDRDGYTF.